What follows describes a single T cell receptor (beta chain). Its matching antigen is unknown. The sample is drawn from a study of shared clonotypes between healthy human individuals. The V gene's germline CDR1 is MNHEY and CDR2 SMNVEV (reference sequence). Trimming took 7 bases from V and 0 from J, leaving 16 bases between them. The CDR3 extends over 15 amino acids. Original data processing: Without quality scores, immunoSEQ junctional reads could not be filtered like full-length reads. Measured with immunoSEQ multiplex PCR; TCRdb has only the in-frame clones, and not every one. From that table come the V and J calls and clone size; the DNA was used to work out D and trimming. The sample includes more than 2 million clones, roughly 95% seen only once; the top ten take 0.1% to 0.15%. Findings and caveats of the study: Researchers sampled blood only, noting tissue repertoires likely differ.

The sample taken for sequencing was naive CD4+ T cells sorted from blood. Subset denoted: CD45RA+ positively selected. The sequence derives from a man younger than 35 in good health. The J gene is TRBJ2-7, the V gene TRBV27; D is ambiguous. The CDR3 nucleotides are TGTGCCAGCACCTCAGACCCCTGGAGCTCCTACGAGCAGTACTTC. Amino acids: CASTSDPWSSYEQYF.